This is a list of T cell receptor beta chains from one sample in a study of T cell changes during pregnancy in multiple sclerosis. Generated by immunoSEQ multiplex PCR, the TCRdb table keeps only in-frame clones and is missing some. Of 35,000 to 45,000 clones listed, about 92% were seen once; the top ten hold 13%. The input for sequencing was CD8+ T cells from peripheral blood mononuclear cells, taken in the first trimester of pregnancy. The receptors were gathered from a female donor with multiple sclerosis, enrolled in a pregnancy study. Each CDR3 is given with its conserved first and last residue. Fields, in order: J gene, D gene, clone size, V gene, CDR3 protein, CDR3 DNA. A D gene is named only where the DNA matches it firmly. Clone size appears in some rows only: once, few, many, or a class for an expanded clone.

J gene: TRBJ1-1
D gene: -
clone size: -
V gene: TRBV7-9
CDR3 protein: CASSFGQGLNTEAFF
CDR3 DNA: TGTGCCAGCAGCTTCGGGCAGGGTTTGAACACTGAAGCTTTCTTT

J gene: TRBJ1-2
D gene: TRBD1
clone size: -
V gene: TRBV15
CDR3 protein: CATSREGQVNYGYTF
CDR3 DNA: TGTGCCACCAGCAGAGAAGGACAGGTCAACTATGGCTACACCTTC

J gene: TRBJ2-6
D gene: -
clone size: -
V gene: TRBV6-1
CDR3 protein: CASSEGGSGANVLTF
CDR3 DNA: TGTGCCAGCAGTGAAGGAGGTTCGGGGGCCAACGTCCTGACTTTC

J gene: TRBJ1-6
D gene: -
clone size: -
V gene: TRBV6-5
CDR3 protein: CASSYGGENSPLHF
CDR3 DNA: TGTGCCAGCAGTTATGGCGGGGAGAATTCACCCCTCCACTTT

J gene: TRBJ2-1
D gene: TRBD1
clone size: -
V gene: TRBV6-5
CDR3 protein: CASSSDRVNEQFF
CDR3 DNA: TGTGCCAGCAGTTCGGACAGGGTGAATGAGCAGTTCTTC

J gene: TRBJ2-3
D gene: TRBD2
clone size: -
V gene: TRBV10-3
CDR3 protein: CAISESITSGDTDTQYF
CDR3 DNA: TGTGCCATCAGTGAGTCGATAACTAGCGGAGACACAGATACGCAGTATTTT

J gene: TRBJ1-1
D gene: -
clone size: -
V gene: TRBV19
CDR3 protein: CALAGEGIEAFF
CDR3 DNA: TGTGCCTTGGCGGGGGAAGGTATTGAAGCTTTCTTT

J gene: TRBJ2-7
D gene: TRBD2
clone size: -
V gene: TRBV25-1
CDR3 protein: CASSRGGIPDYEQYF
CDR3 DNA: TGTGCCAGCAGTCGGGGGGGTATACCGGACTACGAGCAGTACTTC

J gene: TRBJ2-7
D gene: TRBD2
clone size: -
V gene: TRBV7-8
CDR3 protein: CASSYHPAGGGVGEQYF
CDR3 DNA: TGTGCCAGCAGCTATCACCCCGCGGGGGGTGGGGTGGGGGAGCAGTACTTC

J gene: TRBJ2-1
D gene: -
clone size: -
V gene: TRBV5-5
CDR3 protein: CASSLGSYNEQFF
CDR3 DNA: TGTGCCAGCAGCTTGGGGAGCTACAATGAGCAGTTCTTC

J gene: TRBJ2-3
D gene: TRBD2
clone size: -
V gene: TRBV6-4
CDR3 protein: CASSEERGGVNTQYF
CDR3 DNA: TGTGCCAGCAGTGAAGAGCGGGGGGGCGTGAATACGCAGTATTTT

J gene: TRBJ1-5
D gene: TRBD1
clone size: -
V gene: TRBV6-1
CDR3 protein: CASSEVPAGGRQPQHF
CDR3 DNA: TGTGCCAGCAGTGAAGTTCCGGCAGGGGGGCGGCAGCCCCAGCATTTT

J gene: TRBJ2-7
D gene: -
clone size: -
V gene: TRBV7-2
CDR3 protein: CASSQGSGSYEQYF
CDR3 DNA: TGTGCCAGCAGCCAGGGGAGCGGTTCCTACGAGCAGTACTTC

J gene: TRBJ2-7
D gene: -
clone size: -
V gene: TRBV9
CDR3 protein: CASSALVDSVRVEQYF
CDR3 DNA: TGTGCCAGCAGCGCATTGGTGGACAGCGTGCGTGTCGAGCAGTACTTC

J gene: TRBJ1-1
D gene: TRBD1
clone size: once
V gene: TRBV11-2
CDR3 protein: CASSPTGGPWALTPEAFF
CDR3 DNA: TGTGCCAGCAGCCCTACAGGGGGCCCTTGGGCTTTAACCCCTGAAGCTTTCTTT

J gene: TRBJ1-5
D gene: -
clone size: -
V gene: TRBV28
CDR3 protein: CASSQVGGSNQPQHF
CDR3 DNA: TGTGCCAGCAGTCAGGTAGGGGGTAGCAATCAGCCCCAGCATTTT

J gene: TRBJ1-2
D gene: TRBD1
clone size: -
V gene: TRBV7-3
CDR3 protein: CASSLTGANYGYTF
CDR3 DNA: TGTGCCAGCAGCTTGACAGGGGCGAACTATGGCTACACCTTC

J gene: TRBJ2-7
D gene: TRBD2
clone size: -
V gene: TRBV7-3
CDR3 protein: CASSDPGGEQYF
CDR3 DNA: TGTGCCAGCAGTGACCCGGGAGGGGAGCAGTACTTC

J gene: TRBJ2-3
D gene: -
clone size: -
V gene: TRBV27
CDR3 protein: CASRIELASTDTQYF
CDR3 DNA: TGTGCCAGCAGAATCGAATTGGCAAGCACAGATACGCAGTATTTT

J gene: TRBJ1-1
D gene: -
clone size: once
V gene: TRBV4-1
CDR3 protein: CASSQDGPQGWNTEAFF
CDR3 DNA: TGCGCCAGCAGCCAAGACGGTCCCCAGGGATGGAACACTGAAGCTTTCTTT

J gene: TRBJ1-1
D gene: -
clone size: -
V gene: TRBV18
CDR3 protein: CASSPPFRALNTEAFF
CDR3 DNA: TGTGCCAGCTCACCCCCCTTCCGAGCCCTGAACACTGAAGCTTTCTTT

J gene: TRBJ2-7
D gene: TRBD2
clone size: -
V gene: TRBV7-2
CDR3 protein: CASSLAGGTYEQYF
CDR3 DNA: TGTGCCAGCAGCTTAGCGGGGGGGACCTACGAGCAGTACTTC

J gene: TRBJ2-7
D gene: -
clone size: -
V gene: TRBV6-1
CDR3 protein: CASSEWALQTYEQYF
CDR3 DNA: TGTGCCAGCAGTGAATGGGCACTTCAAACCTACGAGCAGTACTTC

J gene: TRBJ1-6
D gene: -
clone size: -
V gene: TRBV10-1
CDR3 protein: CASSEFSELSPLHF
CDR3 DNA: TGCGCCAGCAGTGAGTTTTCGGAGCTTTCCCCCCTCCACTTT

J gene: TRBJ1-5
D gene: TRBD1
clone size: -
V gene: TRBV7-6
CDR3 protein: CASSLTGDLYSNQPQHF
CDR3 DNA: TGTGCCAGCAGCTTAACAGGGGACCTCTATAGCAATCAGCCCCAGCATTTT

J gene: TRBJ1-2
D gene: -
clone size: -
V gene: TRBV19
CDR3 protein: CASSIVPGGYGYTF
CDR3 DNA: TGTGCCAGTAGTATAGTACCAGGTGGCTATGGCTACACCTTC

J gene: TRBJ1-5
D gene: -
clone size: -
V gene: TRBV27
CDR3 protein: CASSLSGRVNQPQHF
CDR3 DNA: TGTGCCAGCAGTTTATCGGGCAGGGTTAATCAGCCCCAGCATTTT

J gene: TRBJ1-1
D gene: -
clone size: -
V gene: TRBV5-1
CDR3 protein: CASSLEGGNTEAFF
CDR3 DNA: TGCGCCAGCAGCTTGGAAGGAGGGAACACTGAAGCTTTCTTT

J gene: TRBJ2-1
D gene: -
clone size: -
V gene: TRBV6-1
CDR3 protein: CASSEALRSRVDYNEQFF
CDR3 DNA: TGTGCCAGCAGTGAAGCGCTGCGCAGCCGGGTGGACTACAATGAGCAGTTCTTC

J gene: TRBJ1-1
D gene: -
clone size: once
V gene: TRBV29-1
CDR3 protein: CSVEIYKAGPNTEAFF
CDR3 DNA: TGCAGCGTTGAAATATATAAGGCGGGCCCTAACACTGAAGCTTTCTTT

J gene: TRBJ2-7
D gene: -
clone size: -
V gene: TRBV6-4
CDR3 protein: CASCGGHWAGEQYF
CDR3 DNA: TGTGCCAGCTGTGGGGGACACTGGGCCGGGGAGCAGTACTTC

J gene: TRBJ2-1
D gene: TRBD1
clone size: -
V gene: TRBV13
CDR3 protein: CASSFWTGYNEQFF
CDR3 DNA: TGTGCCAGCAGCTTCTGGACAGGATACAATGAGCAGTTCTTC

J gene: TRBJ1-5
D gene: -
clone size: -
V gene: TRBV7-9
CDR3 protein: CASSGGTQPQHF
CDR3 DNA: TGTGCCAGCAGCGGAGGGACTCAGCCCCAGCATTTT

J gene: TRBJ2-5
D gene: -
clone size: -
V gene: TRBV11-2
CDR3 protein: CASSFVGGQETQYF
CDR3 DNA: TGTGCCAGCAGCTTTGTCGGGGGCCAAGAGACCCAGTACTTC

J gene: TRBJ2-1
D gene: TRBD2
clone size: -
V gene: TRBV6-1
CDR3 protein: CASSEDAGGPNEQFF
CDR3 DNA: TGTGCCAGCAGTGAAGATGCGGGGGGGCCGAATGAGCAGTTCTTC

J gene: TRBJ2-2
D gene: -
clone size: once
V gene: TRBV2
CDR3 protein: CATVRDRNTGELFF
CDR3 DNA: TGTGCCACCGTACGAGACAGGAACACCGGGGAGCTGTTTTTT

J gene: TRBJ1-2
D gene: TRBD1
clone size: -
V gene: TRBV29-1
CDR3 protein: CSAPQDRAYGYTF
CDR3 DNA: TGCAGTGCTCCTCAGGACAGGGCCTATGGCTACACCTTC

J gene: TRBJ2-2
D gene: -
clone size: -
V gene: TRBV7-6
CDR3 protein: CASSPDRIELFF
CDR3 DNA: TGTGCCAGCAGTCCTGACAGGATTGAGCTGTTTTTT

J gene: TRBJ1-5
D gene: -
clone size: few
V gene: TRBV5-8
CDR3 protein: CASSFPPNSVYSNQPQHF
CDR3 DNA: TGTGCCAGCAGCTTTCCTCCGAACAGTGTTTATAGCAATCAGCCCCAGCATTTT

J gene: TRBJ2-7
D gene: TRBD1
clone size: -
V gene: TRBV2
CDR3 protein: CASSPGQGTAYEQYF
CDR3 DNA: TGTGCCAGCAGTCCGGGACAGGGAACGGCTTACGAGCAGTACTTC

J gene: TRBJ1-4
D gene: -
clone size: -
V gene: TRBV9
CDR3 protein: CASSVAGGRGSEKLFF
CDR3 DNA: TGTGCCAGCAGCGTAGCAGGCGGGAGAGGGAGTGAAAAACTGTTTTTT

J gene: TRBJ1-1
D gene: -
clone size: -
V gene: TRBV6-1
CDR3 protein: CASSREPHVTEAFF
CDR3 DNA: TGTGCCAGCAGTCGAGAACCGCACGTCACTGAAGCTTTCTTT

J gene: TRBJ1-1
D gene: -
clone size: -
V gene: TRBV29-1
CDR3 protein: CSAPLTANTEAFF
CDR3 DNA: TGCAGCGCTCCACTCACAGCGAACACTGAAGCTTTCTTT

J gene: TRBJ2-7
D gene: TRBD2
clone size: -
V gene: TRBV6-5
CDR3 protein: CASSYSIVAGGEQYF
CDR3 DNA: TGTGCCAGCAGTTACTCGATCGTGGCGGGGGGCGAGCAGTACTTC

J gene: TRBJ2-2
D gene: TRBD1
clone size: -
V gene: TRBV6-1
CDR3 protein: CASSVISDRASGELFF
CDR3 DNA: TGTGCCAGCAGTGTAATTTCGGACAGGGCATCCGGGGAGCTGTTTTTT

J gene: TRBJ2-5
D gene: -
clone size: -
V gene: TRBV10-1
CDR3 protein: CASSEYSGQETRYF
CDR3 DNA: TGCGCCAGCAGTGAGTATTCTGGACAAGAGACCCGGTACTTC

J gene: TRBJ1-1
D gene: -
clone size: -
V gene: TRBV13
CDR3 protein: CASVYRENSEAFF
CDR3 DNA: TGTGCCAGCGTCTACAGGGAGAATTCTGAAGCTTTCTTT

J gene: TRBJ1-4
D gene: TRBD1
clone size: -
V gene: TRBV27
CDR3 protein: CASALGQGYEKLFF
CDR3 DNA: TGTGCCAGCGCATTGGGACAGGGGTATGAAAAACTGTTTTTT

J gene: TRBJ1-5
D gene: TRBD1
clone size: -
V gene: TRBV27
CDR3 protein: CASSQTGNPSPQHF
CDR3 DNA: TGTGCCAGCAGTCAGACAGGGAATCCCTCGCCCCAGCATTTT

J gene: TRBJ2-3
D gene: -
clone size: -
V gene: TRBV29-1
CDR3 protein: CSAEGEAGAFTDTQYF
CDR3 DNA: TGCAGCGCTGAGGGGGAGGCGGGGGCCTTCACAGATACGCAGTATTTT

J gene: TRBJ2-5
D gene: TRBD1
clone size: -
V gene: TRBV29-1
CDR3 protein: CSVKQLRTGPETQYF
CDR3 DNA: TGCAGCGTTAAACAGCTCCGGACAGGGCCAGAGACCCAGTACTTC

J gene: TRBJ2-3
D gene: -
clone size: -
V gene: TRBV9
CDR3 protein: CASSVASDTQYF
CDR3 DNA: TGTGCCAGCAGCGTAGCTAGCGATACGCAGTATTTT

J gene: TRBJ2-5
D gene: -
clone size: -
V gene: TRBV27
CDR3 protein: CASSRSGPFETQYF
CDR3 DNA: TGTGCCAGCAGTCGCTCAGGGCCTTTCGAGACCCAGTACTTC

J gene: TRBJ1-3
D gene: -
clone size: -
V gene: TRBV4-1
CDR3 protein: CASSQYPRAGAGNTIYF
CDR3 DNA: TGCGCCAGCAGCCAATACCCTAGGGCAGGGGCTGGAAACACCATATATTTT

J gene: TRBJ2-2
D gene: -
clone size: -
V gene: TRBV6-5
CDR3 protein: CASSYSRFGELFF
CDR3 DNA: TGTGCCAGCAGTTACTCGAGGTTCGGGGAGCTGTTTTTT

J gene: TRBJ2-3
D gene: TRBD2
clone size: -
V gene: TRBV5-1
CDR3 protein: CASSSRLAGGQDTQYF
CDR3 DNA: TGCGCCAGCAGCTCGAGACTAGCGGGGGGGCAGGATACGCAGTATTTT

J gene: TRBJ2-1
D gene: -
clone size: -
V gene: TRBV5-1
CDR3 protein: CASSLVGELYSDEQFF
CDR3 DNA: TGCGCCAGCAGCTTGGTCGGGGAACTATACTCCGATGAGCAGTTCTTC

J gene: TRBJ1-1
D gene: -
clone size: few
V gene: TRBV6-5
CDR3 protein: CASSPGEGTEAFF
CDR3 DNA: TGTGCCAGCAGCCCAGGGGAGGGTACTGAAGCTTTCTTT

J gene: TRBJ2-1
D gene: -
clone size: -
V gene: TRBV13
CDR3 protein: CASSLGLADEQFF
CDR3 DNA: TGTGCCAGCAGCTTAGGACTAGCCGATGAGCAGTTCTTC

J gene: TRBJ1-2
D gene: -
clone size: -
V gene: TRBV6-6
CDR3 protein: CASSVSGEGNGYTF
CDR3 DNA: TGTGCCAGCAGTGTATCAGGGGAAGGGAATGGCTACACCTTC